The subject of this entry is one T cell receptor beta chain. Its target is not known. Stated time point: longitudinal time-point 3. A blood bank in Maryland, USA, provided the volunteers who served as healthy controls. It was from 2 million PBMCs stored at -80 C that the unsorted libraries were obtained. The record originates from a study of neurological immune-mediated disorders. The CDR3 consists of 15 residues. The V gene lost 5 bases and the J gene lost 14 bases, with 24 bases spanning the gap. The germline V gene has CDR1 SGHTA and CDR2 FQGNSA. The study, taken as a whole, reports: HTLV-1-associated myelopathy ranked highest for TCR clonal expansion and multiple sclerosis lowest, beneath healthy controls.

5'RACE with 10-nucleotide random UMIs generated the cDNA. TCRdb redid the calling of the 5' RACE reads with MiXCR, one entry per CDR3 protein. Of roughly 42,000 distinct CDR3 sequences in the sample, roughly 13% are singletons; the top ten hold approximately 10%. The sample was PBMCs. This TCR was recovered from a man younger than 45 in good health. V and J are TRBV7-2 and TRBJ1-4; no definite D call. The CDR3 DNA follows: TGTGCCAGCAGCCCAATTGGGATAGATCGGCAAGGGCTGTTTTTT. Its protein is CASSPIGIDRQGLFF.